This TCR beta chain was observed in a study of cytomegalovirus exposure and HLA in healthy donors. On the study more broadly: The roughly 130 validation repertoires used the same platform as the roughly 700 first-cohort repertoires (as reported by a later analysis). Findings of the study overall: Specific recognition of CMV antigens was confirmed in vitro for a few chains (all CMV-associated). The study put 150 to 200 TCR beta chains on its list as cytomegalovirus-associated.

This table comes from immunoSEQ multiplex PCR, and its TCRdb copy is limited to in-frame clones, with some not included. The table has some 170,000 clones, around nine tenths seen once. Concerning this clone itself: Its antigen remains unidentified.

The V gene's germline CDR1 is SGHRS and CDR2 YFSETQ. The length of the CDR3 is 19 residues. The V and J ends lost 4 bases and 0 bases respectively, with 26 bases between them. The clonotype originates from a young man in good health and CMV-seropositive. Specimen: PBMCs. J is TRBJ2-7 and V is TRBV5-1; TRBD1 might be the D (6 bases). Written as DNA, the CDR3 is TGCGCCAGCAGCCCGGGACACCCGTCTCCCGTTAGAAGCTCCTACGAGCAGTACTTC. It encodes CASSPGHPSPVRSSYEQYF.